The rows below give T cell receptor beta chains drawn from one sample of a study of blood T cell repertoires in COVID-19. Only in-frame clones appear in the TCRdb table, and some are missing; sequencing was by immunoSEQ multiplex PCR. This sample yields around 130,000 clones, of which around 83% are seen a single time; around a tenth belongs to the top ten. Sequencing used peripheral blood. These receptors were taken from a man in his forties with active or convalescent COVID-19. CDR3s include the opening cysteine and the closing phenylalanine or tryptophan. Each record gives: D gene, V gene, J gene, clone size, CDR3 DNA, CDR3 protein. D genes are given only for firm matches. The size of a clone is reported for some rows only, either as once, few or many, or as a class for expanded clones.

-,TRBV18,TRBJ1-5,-,TGTGCCAGCTCACTAAAACCCCAGGGAAATAGCAATCAGCCCCAGCATTTT,CASSLKPQGNSNQPQHF
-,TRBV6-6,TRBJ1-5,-,TGTGCCAGCAGCCATACAGGGTTTAGCAATCAGCCCCAGCATTTT,CASSHTGFSNQPQHF
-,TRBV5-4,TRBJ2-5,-,TGTGCCAGCAGCTTGGTAGCTAGCGAGGAGACCCAGTACTTC,CASSLVASEETQYF
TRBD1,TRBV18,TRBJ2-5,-,TGTGCCAGCTCAAGGGACAGGGGGTCCGAGACCCAGTACTTC,CASSRDRGSETQYF
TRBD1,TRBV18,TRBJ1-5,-,TGTGCCAGCTCCTCCGGGACAGGGGCCCGCAATCAGCCCCAGCATTTT,CASSSGTGARNQPQHF
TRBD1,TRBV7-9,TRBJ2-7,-,TGTGCCAGCAGCCCCCCCCCGGGACAGGGGTGGTACGAGCAGTACTTC,CASSPPPGQGWYEQYF
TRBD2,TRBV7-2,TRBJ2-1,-,TGTGCCAGCAGCCCCGCCGGGACTAGCAATGAGCAGTTCTTC,CASSPAGTSNEQFF
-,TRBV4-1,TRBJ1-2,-,TGCGCCAGCAGCCAAGAGAGCACAGGGTCTGGGTACACCTTC,CASSQESTGSGYTF
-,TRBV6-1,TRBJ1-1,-,TGTGCCAGCAGTTTACAGGTTAACACTGAAGCTTTCTTT,CASSLQVNTEAFF
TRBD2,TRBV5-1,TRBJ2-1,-,TGCGCCAGCAGCCTCTCCGCGACTAGCGGGGGATACAATGAGCAGTTCTTC,CASSLSATSGGYNEQFF
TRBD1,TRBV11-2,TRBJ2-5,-,TGTGCCAGCAGCACCTTACAGGGGGCCGGAGAGACCCAGTACTTC,CASSTLQGAGETQYF
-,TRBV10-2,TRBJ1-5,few,TGCGCCAGCAGTGAGTCAAAGATGAGTAATCAGCCCCAGCATTTT,CASSESKMSNQPQHF
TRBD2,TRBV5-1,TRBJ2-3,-,TGCGCCAGCAGCCTATTAGCGGGGGGCACAGATACGCAGTATTTT,CASSLLAGGTDTQYF
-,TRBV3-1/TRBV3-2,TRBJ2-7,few,TGTGCCAGCAGCCTGGGGCGGGACGCAACCTACGAGCAGTACTTC,CASSLGRDATYEQYF
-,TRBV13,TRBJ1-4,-,TGTGCCAGCAGCTTCGAGAGGGATAATGAAAAACTGTTTTTT,CASSFERDNEKLFF
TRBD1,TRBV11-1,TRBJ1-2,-,TGTGCCAGCAGCTTAGGGACAGGGACTGGCTACACCTTC,CASSLGTGTGYTF
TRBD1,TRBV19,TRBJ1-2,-,TGTGCCAGTAAAAGGGCTCACTCCGGGACAGGGGATGGCTACACCTTC,CASKRAHSGTGDGYTF
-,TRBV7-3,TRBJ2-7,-,TGTGCCAGCAGTCCGGCCGGGGTTCGAGGGCAGTACTTC,CASSPAGVRGQYF
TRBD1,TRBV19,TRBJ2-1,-,TGTGCCAGTAGTGGGGACAGGGCCCTTCTCTACAATGAGCAGTTCTTC,CASSGDRALLYNEQFF
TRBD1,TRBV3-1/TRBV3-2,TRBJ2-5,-,TGTGCCAGCAGCCATCTAGGGGGCGAGACCCAGTACTTC,CASSHLGGETQYF
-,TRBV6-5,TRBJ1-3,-,TGTGCCAGCAGAATCGGGACATCTGGAAACACCATATATTTT,CASRIGTSGNTIYF
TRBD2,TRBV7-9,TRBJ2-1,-,TGTGCCAGCAGCTTAAGTGGACTAGCGGTTACCTACAATGAGCAGTTCTTC,CASSLSGLAVTYNEQFF